These T cell receptor beta chains were read from a single sample in a study of T cells in Graves' hyperthyroidism and ophthalmopathy. Via MiXCR, TCRdb re-called the multiplex PCR reads, giving one row per CDR3 protein. This repertoire shows about 520,000 distinct CDR3 sequences, less than 25% found once; its top ten account for over 9%. The sample comprised blood. These receptors were obtained from a woman aged 25-40 years with Graves' ophthalmopathy. Each CDR3 is given with its conserved first and last residue. D genes are given only for firm matches. Only part of the rows carry a size: once, few, many, or a class if the clone is expanded.

J gene	V gene	CDR3 length	D gene	clone size	CDR3 DNA	CDR3 protein
TRBJ1-2	TRBV29-1	15	TRBD1	many	TGCAGCGTCCAACGACCCGGGACAGGGGTCTATGGCTACACCTTC	CSVQRPGTGVYGYTF
TRBJ2-5	TRBV7-2	15	TRBD2	many	TGTGCCAGCAGCCCCCCTAGCGGGGCTATAGAGACCCAGTACTTC	CASSPPSGAIETQYF
TRBJ2-7	TRBV2	13	NA	many	TGTGCCAGCAGCGAAAACAACTCCTACGAGCAGTACTTC	CASSENNSYEQYF
TRBJ1-2	TRBV20-1	13	NA	NA	TGCAGTGCTAGAGATTTCGCAGAAATTAGCTACACCTTC	CSARDFAEISYTF
TRBJ1-5	TRBV28	14	TRBD1	many	TGTGCCAGCAGTGACAGGGGCCCGAATCAGCCCCAGCATTTT	CASSDRGPNQPQHF
TRBJ2-7	TRBV5-1	18	TRBD1	many	TGCGCCAGCAGCTTGGCCACGACAGGGGGCCGTCGGTCCTACGAGCAGTACTTC	CASSLATTGGRRSYEQYF
TRBJ1-2	TRBV27	17	TRBD1	many	TGTGCCAGCAGTTCCTCCGGGTCGGGGACAGGTGCCGATGGCTACACCTTC	CASSSSGSGTGADGYTF
TRBJ1-2	TRBV7-2	15	TRBD1	NA	TGTGCCAGCAGCTCCTGGGACAGGCCTTCCTATGGCTACACCTTC	CASSSWDRPSYGYTF
TRBJ2-5	TRBV6-2/TRBV6-3	19	TRBD1	NA	TGTGCCAGCAGTTACCAAGGACAGGGGGCCCTAGGGTACCAAGAGACCCAGTACTTC	CASSYQGQGALGYQETQYF
TRBJ1-5	TRBV20-1	14	NA	many	TGCAGTGCTTGGCAACTAGATAGCAATCAGCCCCAGCATTTT	CSAWQLDSNQPQHF
TRBJ1-1	TRBV6-1	14	NA	many	TGTGCCAGCAGAGCAACAGGTCTGAACACTGAAGCTTTCTTT	CASRATGLNTEAFF
TRBJ1-1	TRBV6-1	15	TRBD1	NA	TGTGCCAGCAGGCTCAGGGGGAGCCTAGACACTGAAGCTTTCTTT	CASRLRGSLDTEAFF
TRBJ2-5	TRBV28	16	TRBD1	NA	TGTGCCAGCAGGGGGGACAGGGGGCGCGCGGGGCGGACCCAGTACTTC	CASRGDRGRAGRTQYF
TRBJ2-7	TRBV11-2	14	NA	many	TGTGCCAGCAGTGGGCTGACCCTTACCTACGAGCAGTACTTC	CASSGLTLTYEQYF
TRBJ2-3	TRBV11-2	13	NA	many	TGTGCCAGCAGACCTACAGCGACAGATACGCAGTATTTT	CASRPTATDTQYF
TRBJ1-5	TRBV11-1	15	NA	many	TGTGCCAGCAGCTTATCCGGGACACTTAATCAGCCCCAGCATTTT	CASSLSGTLNQPQHF
TRBJ2-7	TRBV29-1	12	TRBD2	few	TGCAGCGCTGGACTAGCGGGAAGGGAGCAGTACTTC	CSAGLAGREQYF
TRBJ1-2	TRBV6-1	12	NA	NA	TGTGCCAGCAGTGAACACTTGAATGGCTACACCTTC	CASSEHLNGYTF
TRBJ2-5	TRBV29-1	18	NA	many	TGCAGCGTTGACGGGCTTAGGGACACCCGGGACTTTCAAGAGACCCAGTACTTC	CSVDGLRDTRDFQETQYF
TRBJ1-1	TRBV19	12	NA	many	TGTGCCAGTAGTATGAGGGGAACTGAAGCTTTCTTT	CASSMRGTEAFF
TRBJ2-5	TRBV18	14	NA	few	TGTGCCAGCTCACCAGAACAGCCCTGGGAGACCCAGTACTTC	CASSPEQPWETQYF